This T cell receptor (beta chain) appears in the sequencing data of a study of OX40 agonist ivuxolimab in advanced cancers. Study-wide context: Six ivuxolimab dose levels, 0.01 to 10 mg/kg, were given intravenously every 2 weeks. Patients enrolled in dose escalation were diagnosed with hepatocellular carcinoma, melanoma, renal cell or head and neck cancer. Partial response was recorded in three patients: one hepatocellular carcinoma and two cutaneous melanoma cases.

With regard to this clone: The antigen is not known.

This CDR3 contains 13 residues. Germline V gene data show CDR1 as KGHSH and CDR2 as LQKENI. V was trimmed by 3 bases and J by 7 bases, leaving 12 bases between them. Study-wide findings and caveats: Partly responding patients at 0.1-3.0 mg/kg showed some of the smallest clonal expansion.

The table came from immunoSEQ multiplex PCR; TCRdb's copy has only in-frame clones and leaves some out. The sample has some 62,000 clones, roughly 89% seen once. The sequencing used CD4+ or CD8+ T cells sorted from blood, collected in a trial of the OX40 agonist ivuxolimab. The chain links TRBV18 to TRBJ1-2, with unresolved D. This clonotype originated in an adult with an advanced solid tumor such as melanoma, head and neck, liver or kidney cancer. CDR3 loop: CASSPLQTSGYTF. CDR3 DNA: TGTGCCAGCTCACCGTTACAGACAAGTGGCTACACCTTC. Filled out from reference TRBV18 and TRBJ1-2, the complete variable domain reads NAGVMQNPRHLVRRRGQEARLRCSPMKGHSHVYWYRQLPEEGLKFMVYLQKENIIDESGMPKERFSAEFPKEGPSILRIQQVVRGDSAAYFCASSPLQTSGYTFGSGTRLTVV.